A selection of T cell receptor beta chains follows, all from one sample in a study of blood T cells in healthy people across ages. TCRdb re-analysed the 5' RACE reads in MiXCR, keeping a single row per CDR3 protein. The sample includes 700,000 or so distinct CDR3 sequences, roughly 43% of them seen just once. The specimen was blood. Receptors originate from an elderly man in good health. CDR3s include the opening cysteine and the closing phenylalanine or tryptophan. A D gene is named only where the DNA matches it firmly. The size field is filled for only some rows; it gives once, few, many or a size class.

V gene,clone size,D gene,J gene,CDR3 protein,CDR3 DNA
TRBV20-1,few,-,TRBJ1-6,CSAPGRTNDSPLHF,TGCAGTGCCCCGGGGAGGACTAACGATTCACCCCTCCACTTT
TRBV21-1,few,-,TRBJ2-3,CASSKNPSGGGHWDTQYF,TGTGCCAGCAGCAAAAATCCTAGCGGGGGTGGACATTGGGATACGCAGTATTTT
TRBV6-1,once,TRBD1,TRBJ2-7,CASRQGTGSYEQYF,TGTGCCAGCAGACAAGGGACAGGTTCCTACGAGCAGTACTTC
TRBV20-1,-,-,TRBJ1-3,CSASLGGPGNTIYF,TGCAGTGCTAGCCTCGGTGGGCCTGGAAACACCATATATTTT
TRBV10-3,many,TRBD2,TRBJ2-3,CAIRAGGGTDTQYF,TGTGCCATCAGAGCCGGGGGGGGCACAGATACGCAGTATTTT
TRBV21-1,-,-,TRBJ2-3,CASSNGEADTQYF,TGTGCCAGCAGCAATGGGGAGGCAGATACGCAGTATTTT
TRBV14,many,-,TRBJ2-3,CASSQVTDRNTDTQYF,TGTGCCAGCAGCCAAGTTACTGACAGGAACACAGATACGCAGTATTTT
TRBV6-2/TRBV6-3,few,TRBD1,TRBJ2-4,CASSHQGQGLDIQYF,TGTGCCAGCAGTCACCAGGGACAGGGTCTTGACATTCAGTACTTC
TRBV20-1,-,-,TRBJ1-6,CSAVATAYNSPLHF,TGCAGTGCCGTGGCGACAGCATATAATTCACCCCTCCACTTT
TRBV2,-,-,TRBJ2-3,CASNSLTLPTDTQYF,TGTGCCAGCAACTCCTTGACACTGCCCACAGATACGCAGTATTTT
TRBV5-1,few,-,TRBJ1-2,CASSLEGTHGYTF,TGCGCCAGCAGCTTGGAAGGTACCCATGGCTACACCTTC
TRBV7-9,-,TRBD1,TRBJ1-1,CASSSFGTGGPTEAFF,TGTGCCAGCAGCTCGTTTGGGACAGGGGGTCCCACTGAAGCTTTCTTT
TRBV20-1,-,-,TRBJ1-4,CSARAADATNEKLFF,TGCAGTGCTAGAGCGGCGGACGCAACTAATGAAAAACTGTTTTTT
TRBV21-1,-,-,TRBJ2-4,CASSKGPGKTLAKNIQYF,TGTGCCAGCAGCAAAGGGCCGGGGAAGACACTAGCCAAAAACATTCAGTACTTC
TRBV27,-,TRBD1,TRBJ2-7,CASSFRQGDSYEQYF,TGTGCCAGCAGTTTCCGACAGGGGGACTCCTACGAGCAGTACTTC
TRBV6-6,many,-,TRBJ2-3,CASSYPAGRREDTQYF,TGTGCCAGCAGTTACCCTGCGGGCCGACGGGAAGATACGCAGTATTTT
TRBV3-1,-,TRBD1,TRBJ2-7,CASSQDEGQGSSYEQYF,TGTGCCAGCAGCCAAGATGAGGGACAGGGGAGTTCCTACGAGCAGTACTTC
TRBV6-2/TRBV6-3,few,-,TRBJ1-2,CASSFRGHNYGYTF,TGTGCCAGCTCATTCAGGGGCCATAACTATGGCTACACCTTC
TRBV6-2/TRBV6-3,few,TRBD1,TRBJ2-1,CASSRGRRTGDNEQFF,TGTGCCAGCAGCAGGGGGCGCCGGACAGGGGACAATGAGCAGTTCTTC
TRBV29-1,few,-,TRBJ1-1,CSASQGGRTTEAFF,TGCAGCGCCTCGCAGGGAGGGCGAACCACTGAAGCTTTCTTT
TRBV6-6,few,-,TRBJ2-1,CASSYSGGGEQFF,TGTGCCAGCAGTTACTCGGGGGGAGGCGAGCAGTTCTTC
TRBV5-1,few,TRBD1,TRBJ2-3,CASSLRGQGTDTQYF,TGCGCCAGCAGCTTGAGGGGACAGGGGACAGATACGCAGTATTTT
TRBV29-1,-,-,TRBJ1-2,CSVEVDSYYGYTF,TGCAGCGTTGAAGTAGACAGCTACTATGGCTACACCTTC
TRBV7-9,-,-,TRBJ1-1,CASQNRDVRTEAFF,TGTGCCAGCCAAAATCGGGATGTTCGAACTGAAGCTTTCTTT
TRBV6-2/TRBV6-3,few,-,TRBJ2-7,CASSSAGPTSAYEQYF,TGTGCCAGCAGTTCCGCGGGACCGACTTCAGCCTACGAGCAGTACTTC
TRBV4-3,many,-,TRBJ2-7,CASSQDRGTSPYEQYF,TGCGCCAGCAGCCAAGATCGGGGGACAAGTCCTTACGAGCAGTACTTC
TRBV29-1,many,TRBD1,TRBJ1-2,CSVGTGVRSYTF,TGCAGCGTTGGGACAGGGGTCAGGAGCTACACCTTC
TRBV11-2,few,-,TRBJ2-2,CASELQGSNTGELFF,TGTGCCAGCGAGTTACAGGGTTCGAACACCGGGGAGCTGTTTTTT